This record covers a single TCR beta chain. This receptor's antigen is unknown. Base quality data are lacking; no much larger clone is found one base away. Trimming at the junction amounts to 0 bases on V and 4 bases on J, and the germline ends lie 3 bases apart. The CDR3 runs 12 amino acids, cysteine and phenylalanine included. The read is trimmed to its CDR3 DNA, 36 bases read in frame from base 1. This entry is derived from a study of blood T cell repertoires in COVID-19 (dated by TCRdb to 2020 to 2022). For the study in its entirety: The collaborator samples originated in the United States, Italy and Spain and spanned the acute and convalescent phases of COVID-19. The material from the prospective study consisted of cDNA or gDNA derived from T cells, B-cell-depleted T cells, or PBMCs. The dataset comprised deeply sampled blood TCRbeta repertoires from subjects exposed to, actively infected with, or recovered from COVID-19. The repertoires were released in a freely available public database intended as a resource for research on the immune response to SARS-CoV-2. Samples were obtained from the ongoing ImmuneRACE study (first 160 participants) and from 950 to 1,500 subjects provided by 6 global collaborators. The sample metadata nearly always contained a de-identified subject ID, COVID-19 status, age in years and sex. Where available, HLA class I and class II types were obtained from metadata supplied by the sample provider rather than from assay-based typing. Overall results and qualifications from the work: Clinical and demographic metadata were provided uncurated, with the amount varying by source and participant.

Whole blood was collected in K2EDTA tubes by collaborating institutions according to the institutions' own protocols. Collaborator samples were shipped for TCRbeta analysis as frozen whole blood, isolated PBMCs, or DNA extracted from either sample type. TCRbeta CDR3 regions were amplified from genomic DNA by means of the immunoSEQ Assay, a bias-controlled multiplex PCR. The study's processing was this. The number of nucleated cells in each sample was estimated from the amplification of reference gene primers within the assay. To quantify the absolute abundance of each unique TCRbeta CDR3 rearrangement, sequence reads were collapsed and filtered. Productive Simpson clonality was computed per sample as the square root of Simpson's diversity index over productive rearrangements. Here the immuneACCESS table is served through TCRdb, limited to in-frame sequences with V and J called. Missing clones are a known gap in these copies; in checked studies unresolved V genes cover under half, and the rest lacks a known reason. The D gene and trimming were derived from the DNA, and the V and J assignments and clone size from that table. The sample includes about 240,000 clones, with around 90% observed a single time. The top ten constitute 0.65% to 0.9% of the sample.

Sequenced: peripheral blood. The receptor's source is a woman in her thirties with acute or convalescent COVID-19. Rearrangement joined TRBV12-3 or TRBV12-4 to TRBJ1-2; too little of a D gene remains to name it. Read as DNA, the sequence is TGTGCCAGCAGTTTAGCCAGCTATGGCTACACCTTC. This is translated as CASSLASYGYTF.